A single sample is the source of the 9 T cell receptor beta chains below, sequenced in a study of vaccination and CD4 T cells after COVID-19. No antigen is known for these receptors. Cultured CD4+ T-cell DNA underwent Oncomine TCR Beta short-read sequencing. MiXCR was run by TCRdb on the PCR reads, yielding one entry per CDR3 protein. The sample includes 17,000 or so distinct CDR3 sequences, 31% of them seen just once. Treatment here: 10-day PBMC culture with coronavirus spike peptide pools or control peptides (ViraFEST assay). Material: cultured CD4+ T cells from blood. Receptors originate from a human donor with COVID-19.

This clonotype showed up just once. The chain employs TRBV11-3 and TRBJ2-1, with TRBD2 identical over 7 bases. Germline-derived CDR1 and CDR2 are SGHNT and YENEEA. V dropped 3 bases and J dropped 2; count of bases not matched to a gene: 4. This CDR3 has 15 amino acids. For the CDR3, the DNA is TGTGCCAGCAGCTTTCCCGGACTAGCCTACAATGAGCAGTTCTTC. Translating it yields CASSFPGLAYNEQFF. Together with reference TRBV11-3 and TRBJ2-1, the CDR3 gives the full variable domain: EAGVVQSPRYKIIEKKQPVAFWCNPISGHNTLYWYLQNLGQGPELLIRYENEEAVDDSQLPKDRFSAERLKGVDSTLKIQPAELGDSAVYLCASSFPGLAYNEQFFGPGTRLTVL.

The rearrangement links TRBV6-1 to TRBJ2-1, with 8 bases that match TRBD1. CDR1 is MNHNS, CDR2 SASEGT, per germline. J gave up 6 bases and V 7 bases, and 5 bases lay outside the gene matches. The CDR3 loop spans 13 amino acids. CDR3 amino acids: CASKDRVGNEQFF. Written as DNA, the CDR3 is TGTGCCAGCAAGGACAGGGTTGGCAATGAGCAGTTCTTC.

About this clonotype: The junction departs from germline at one end; a sequencing error may be responsible. The V gene is TRBV5-3, the J gene TRBJ2-2, with 8 bases aligning to TRBD1. TRBV5-3 is noted as an ORF with a role that remains uncertain. The CDR3 is made up of 16 amino acids. CDR3 nucleotide sequence: TGTGCCAGCAGCTCACCGGGACAGGCGAACACCGGGGAGCTGTTTTTT. This translates into CASSSPGQANTGELFF.

This clonotype was counted a few times. The V call is TRBV20-1, the J call TRBJ2-5, with D possibly matching TRBD1 (6 bases). This CDR3 spans 13 amino acids. The V gene's germline CDR1 is DFQATT and CDR2 SNEGSKA (reference sequence). Deletions cut 6 bases from V and 5 bases from J, with 16 bases between. CDR3 DNA sequence: TGCAGTGCGGGGGACACGCAGTTGGAGACCCAGTACTTC. Translated: CSAGDTQLETQYF.

This clonotype turned up a few times. V is TRBV27 and J is TRBJ1-2; possible D gene TRBD1, 5 bases. Between the trimmed V and J ends, which lost 2 bases and 3 bases, there was a span of 10 bases. Germline V gene sequence: CDR1 MNHEY, CDR2 SMNVEV (reference sequence). CDR3 length equals 14 residues. Written as DNA, the CDR3 is TGTGCCAGCAGTTTAGTCGGAGGGGACTATGGCTACACCTTC. It specifies CASSLVGGDYGYTF.

This clonotype has more than one count but fewer than ten. The chain joins TRBV2 to TRBJ2-1; maybe TRBD2 (6 bases). The germline CDR1 and CDR2 sequences are SNHLY and FYNNEI. Trimming cost V 2 bases and J 6 bases, with 11 bases left between them. CDR3 size: 14 residues. This CDR3 is CASSEHLAANEQFF. The CDR3 nucleotides are TGTGCCAGCAGTGAACACTTAGCGGCCAATGAGCAGTTCTTC.

This chain joins TRBV4-2 and TRBJ1-5; no clear D gene. V shed 4 bases and J shed 4 bases, with 8 bases lying between them. Germline V lookup: CDR1 LGHNA, CDR2 YNFKEQ. The CDR3 covers 13 residues. The CDR3 reads CASSPQRNQPQHF. The CDR3 DNA follows: TGTGCCAGCAGCCCCCAGAGGAATCAGCCCCAGCATTTT.

This chain joins TRBV18 and TRBJ1-2; no clear D. CDR1 and CDR2 (germline): KGHSH, LQKENI. The CDR3 sequence is 12 residues long. The V and J ends lost 6 bases and 5 bases respectively, with 10 bases between them. For the CDR3, the DNA is TGTGCCAGCTCTCGGGAGACTTATGGCTACACCTTC. Its protein product is CASSRETYGYTF. Drawing the rest from reference TRBV18 and TRBJ1-2, the complete variable domain is NAGVMQNPRHLVRRRGQEARLRCSPMKGHSHVYWYRQLPEEGLKFMVYLQKENIIDESGMPKERFSAEFPKEGPSILRIQQVVRGDSAAYFCASSRETYGYTFGSGTRLTVV.

This clonotype occurred once. This chain connects TRBV4-1 to TRBJ1-5; possible D gene TRBD1, 5 bases. CDR3 size: 15 residues. Looked up from germline, CDR1 is MGHRA and CDR2 is YSYEKL. Trimming shortened V by 1 base and J by 4 bases, and 11 bases separated the two germline ends. The CDR3 reads CASSQGGGRNQPQHF. The CDR3 DNA sequence: TGCGCCAGCAGCCAAGGGGGGGGAAGGAATCAGCCCCAGCATTTT.